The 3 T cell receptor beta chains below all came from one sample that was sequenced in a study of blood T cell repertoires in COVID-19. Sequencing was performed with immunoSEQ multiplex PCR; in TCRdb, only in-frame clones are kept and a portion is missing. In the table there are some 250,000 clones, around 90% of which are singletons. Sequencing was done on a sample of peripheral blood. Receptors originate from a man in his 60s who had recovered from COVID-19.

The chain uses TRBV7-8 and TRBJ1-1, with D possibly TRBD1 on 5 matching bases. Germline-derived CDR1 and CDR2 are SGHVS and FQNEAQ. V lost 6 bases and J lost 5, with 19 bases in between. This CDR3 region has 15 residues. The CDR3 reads CASRGRTNGGTEAFF. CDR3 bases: TGTGCCAGCAGGGGGCGGACAAACGGTGGGACTGAAGCTTTCTTT. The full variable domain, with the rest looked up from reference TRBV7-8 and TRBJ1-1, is GAGVSQSPRYKVAKRGQDVALRCDPISGHVSLFWYQQALGQGPEFLTYFQNEAQLDKSGLPSDRFFAERPEGSVSTLKIQRTQQEDSAVYLCASRGRTNGGTEAFFGQGTRLTVV.

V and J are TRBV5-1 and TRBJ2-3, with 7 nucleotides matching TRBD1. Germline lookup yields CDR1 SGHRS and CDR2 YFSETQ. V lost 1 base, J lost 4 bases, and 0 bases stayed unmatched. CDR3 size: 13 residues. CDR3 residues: CASSLQGADTQYF. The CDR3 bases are TGCGCCAGCAGCTTGCAGGGGGCAGATACGCAGTATTTT. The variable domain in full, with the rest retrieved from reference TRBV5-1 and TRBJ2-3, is KAGVTQTPRYLIKTRGQQVTLSCSPISGHRSVSWYQQTPGQGLQFLFEYFSETQRNKGNFPGRFSGRQFSNSRSEMNVSTLELGDSALYLCASSLQGADTQYFGPGTRLTVL.

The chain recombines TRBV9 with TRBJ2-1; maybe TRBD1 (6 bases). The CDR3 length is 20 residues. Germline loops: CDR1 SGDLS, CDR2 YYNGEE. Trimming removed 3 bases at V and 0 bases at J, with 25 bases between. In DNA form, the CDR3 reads TGTGCCAGCAGCGCACACGACAGGCTCGGAAGAAGCGGCTCCTACAATGAGCAGTTCTTC. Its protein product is CASSAHDRLGRSGSYNEQFF.